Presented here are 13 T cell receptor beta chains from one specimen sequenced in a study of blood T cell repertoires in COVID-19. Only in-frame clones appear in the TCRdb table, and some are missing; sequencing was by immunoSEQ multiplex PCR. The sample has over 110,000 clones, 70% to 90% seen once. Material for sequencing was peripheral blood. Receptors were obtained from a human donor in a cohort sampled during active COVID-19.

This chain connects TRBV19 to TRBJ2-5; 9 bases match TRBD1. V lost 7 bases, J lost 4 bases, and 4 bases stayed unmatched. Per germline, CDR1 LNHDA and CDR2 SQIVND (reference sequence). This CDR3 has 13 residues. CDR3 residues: CASMRGQGETQYF. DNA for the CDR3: TGTGCCAGTATGCGGGGACAGGGAGAGACCCAGTACTTC.

The CDR3 loop reads CASSESVVTGGGDTQYF. In nucleotides, the CDR3 is TGTGCCAGCAGTGAATCCGTAGTGACAGGGGGCGGAGATACGCAGTATTTT. The chain links TRBV25-1 to TRBJ2-3; 10 bases line up with TRBD1. V shed 1 base and J 5 bases; nucleotides not matched to a gene: 9. CDR3 length equals 17 residues. Germline loops: CDR1 MGHDK, CDR2 SYGVNS.

This CDR3 is CASSPGQGIPEAFF. CDR3 DNA: TGTGCCAGCAGCCCGGGACAGGGGATACCTGAAGCTTTCTTT. The rearrangement joins TRBV7-9 to TRBJ1-1; 10 bases match TRBD1. V was pared by 5 bases and J by 6 bases, with 6 bases of the junction left unmatched. This CDR3 is 14 amino acids long. From germline, CDR1 is SEHNR and CDR2 FQNEAQ (reference sequence).

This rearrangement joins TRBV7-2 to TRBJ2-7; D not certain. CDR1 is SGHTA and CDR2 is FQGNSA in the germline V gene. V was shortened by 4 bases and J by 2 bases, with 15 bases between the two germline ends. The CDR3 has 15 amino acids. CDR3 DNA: TGTGCCAGCAGCTCGTGGGTGGGCTCCACCTACGAGCAGTACTTC. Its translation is CASSSWVGSTYEQYF.

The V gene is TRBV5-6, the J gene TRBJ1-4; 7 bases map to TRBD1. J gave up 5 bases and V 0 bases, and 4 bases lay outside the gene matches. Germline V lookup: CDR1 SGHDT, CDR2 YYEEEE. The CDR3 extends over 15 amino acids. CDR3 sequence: CASSLAGTVNEKLFF. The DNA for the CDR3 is TGTGCCAGCAGCTTGGCCGGGACAGTCAATGAAAAACTGTTTTTT.

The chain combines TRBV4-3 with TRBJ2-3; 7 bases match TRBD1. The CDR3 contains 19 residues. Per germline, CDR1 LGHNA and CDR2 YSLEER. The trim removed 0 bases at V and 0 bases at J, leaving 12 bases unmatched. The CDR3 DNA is TGCGCCAGCAGCCAAGAGCTAAAGAGGGGGCGACCCAGCACAGATACGCAGTATTTT. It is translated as CASSQELKRGRPSTDTQYF.

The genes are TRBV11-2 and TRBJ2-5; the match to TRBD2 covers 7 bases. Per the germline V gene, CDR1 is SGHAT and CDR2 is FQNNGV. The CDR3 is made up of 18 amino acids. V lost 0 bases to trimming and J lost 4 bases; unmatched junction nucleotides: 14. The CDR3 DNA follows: TGTGCCAGCAGCTTAGAGGGAGGGTGGGGAGGCCGGCGAGAGACCCAGTACTTC. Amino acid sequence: CASSLEGGWGGRRETQYF. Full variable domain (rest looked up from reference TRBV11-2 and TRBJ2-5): EAGVAQSPRYKIIEKRQSVAFWCNPISGHATLYWYQQILGQGPKLLIQFQNNGVVDDSQLPKDRFSAERLKGVDSTLKIQPAKLEDSAVYLCASSLEGGWGGRRETQYFGPGTRLLVL.

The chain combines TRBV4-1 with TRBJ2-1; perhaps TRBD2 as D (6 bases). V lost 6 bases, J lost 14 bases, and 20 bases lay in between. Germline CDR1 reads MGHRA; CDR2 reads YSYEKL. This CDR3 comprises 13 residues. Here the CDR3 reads CASSQLEGTSKFF. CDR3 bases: TGCGCCAGCAGTCAACTGGAAGGGACTTCTAAGTTCTTC.

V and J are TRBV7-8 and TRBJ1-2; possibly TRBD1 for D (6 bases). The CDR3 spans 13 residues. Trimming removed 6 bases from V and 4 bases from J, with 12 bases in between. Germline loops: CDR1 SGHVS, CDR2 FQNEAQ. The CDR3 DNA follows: TGTGCCAGCAGTCAAGGACAGTTCTATGGCTACACCTTC. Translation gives CASSQGQFYGYTF.

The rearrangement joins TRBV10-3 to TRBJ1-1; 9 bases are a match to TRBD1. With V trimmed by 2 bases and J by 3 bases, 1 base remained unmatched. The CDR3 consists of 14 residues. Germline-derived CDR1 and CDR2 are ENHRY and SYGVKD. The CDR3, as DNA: TGTGCCATCAGTGAGGGGACAGGGTACACTGAAGCTTTCTTT. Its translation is CAISEGTGYTEAFF.

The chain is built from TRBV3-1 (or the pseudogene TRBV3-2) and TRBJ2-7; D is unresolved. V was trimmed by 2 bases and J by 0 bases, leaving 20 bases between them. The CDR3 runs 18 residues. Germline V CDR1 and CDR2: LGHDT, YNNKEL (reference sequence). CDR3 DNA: TGTGCCAGCAGCCAATGGTCCCGGGTCCCCCTGAGCTCCTACGAGCAGTACTTC. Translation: CASSQWSRVPLSSYEQYF.

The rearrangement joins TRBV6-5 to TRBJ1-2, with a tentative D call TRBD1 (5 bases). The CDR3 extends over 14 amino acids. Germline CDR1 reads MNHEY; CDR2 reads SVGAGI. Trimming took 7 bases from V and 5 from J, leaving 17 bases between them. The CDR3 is CASTPGGKGYGYTF. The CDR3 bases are TGTGCCAGCACCCCTGGAGGGAAGGGGTATGGCTACACCTTC.

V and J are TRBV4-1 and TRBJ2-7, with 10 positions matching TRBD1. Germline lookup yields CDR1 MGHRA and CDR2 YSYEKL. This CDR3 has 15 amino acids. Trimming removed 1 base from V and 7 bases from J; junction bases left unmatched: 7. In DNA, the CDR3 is TGCGCCAGCAGCCAAGTATGGACAGGGGGTGGAGAGCAGTACTTC. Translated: CASSQVWTGGGEQYF.